The text below deals with one T cell receptor beta chain. Its antigen has not been determined. Base qualities were left out, and no much larger clone turns up one base away. TCRbeta CDR3 regions were amplified from genomic DNA by means of the immunoSEQ Assay, a bias-controlled multiplex PCR. Under the source paper's analysis protocol: The number of nucleated cells in each sample was estimated from the amplification of reference gene primers within the assay. To quantify the absolute abundance of each unique TCRbeta CDR3 rearrangement, sequence reads were collapsed and filtered. For each sample, productive Simpson clonality was calculated as the square root of Simpson's diversity index over productive rearrangements. In its TCRdb copy, this immuneACCESS table keeps in-frame sequences only and misses some clones. Where compared with another copy, unresolved V genes explain less than half of these, and the others have no known cause. For V, J and clone size, that table is used; D and trimming come from the DNA. Here the sample has approximately 200,000 clones; around 89% occur a single time. The ten largest clones capture more than 3.5% of the sample.

The collaborating institutions used their own protocols to collect whole blood in K2EDTA tubes. For TCRbeta analysis, collaborators shipped samples in one of three forms: frozen whole blood, isolated PBMCs, or DNA extracted from either of those sample types. These data belong to a study of blood T cell repertoires in COVID-19 (dated by TCRdb to 2020 to 2022). Regarding the research as a whole: Samples covering the acute and convalescent phases of COVID-19 were provided by collaborators in the United States, Italy and Spain. The prospective study material was composed of cDNA or gDNA derived from T cells, B-cell-depleted T cells, or PBMCs. The dataset comprised deeply sampled blood TCRbeta repertoires from subjects exposed to, actively infected with, or recovered from COVID-19. The repertoires were made available in a free public database intended to serve as a resource for research on the immune response to SARS-CoV-2. Samples were obtained from the ongoing ImmuneRACE study (first 160 participants) and from approximately 1,200 subjects provided by 6 global collaborators. Nearly every sample came with metadata listing a de-identified subject ID, COVID-19 status, age in years and sex. Where HLA class I and class II types were available, the types were taken from metadata supplied by the sample provider, not from assay-based typing. Study-level results and caveats: The quantity of clinical and demographic metadata differed by source and by participant and was supplied without curation.

V drops 3 bases and J drops 5 bases, leaving 12 bases in between. The CDR3, cysteine through phenylalanine, is 14 amino acids long. The CDR3 DNA has 42 bases and is translated from base 1. The germline V gene yields MNHEY for CDR1 and SVGEGT for CDR2. Recombination linked TRBV6-2 or TRBV6-3 to TRBJ2-3; matching of 6 bases hints at TRBD2 as the D gene. This TCR was recovered from a woman in her twenties or thirties with acute or convalescent COVID-19. Sequenced input: peripheral blood. The CDR3 reads CASSYWRDEDTQYF. The bases read TGTGCCAGCAGTTATTGGAGGGACGAAGATACGCAGTATTTT.